This note documents a single T cell receptor (beta chain) sequence. These data are taken from a study of T cell changes during pregnancy in multiple sclerosis. TCRdb's copy holds only in-frame clones and misses some; the assay was immunoSEQ multiplex PCR. The sample shows approximately 30,000 clones, 75% to 90% of them seen only once. Germline loops: CDR1 SGHDT, CDR2 YYEEEE. The CDR3 is 13 residues long. V lost 2 bases, J lost 2 bases, and 7 bases lay in between. The clonotype comes from a female donor with multiple sclerosis, enrolled in a pregnancy study. This sequence joins TRBV5-6 and TRBJ1-1; D not resolved. The sequences come from CD4+ T cells from peripheral blood mononuclear cells, collected in the second trimester of pregnancy. CDR3 sequence: CASSFVENTEAFF. DNA for the CDR3: TGTGCCAGCAGCTTTGTAGAAAACACTGAAGCTTTCTTT.